This T cell receptor (beta chain) stems from a study of CD8+ T cells in alopecia areata. Study summary: The study gave treated patients oral tofacitinib at 5 to 10 mg twice daily. Tofacitinib therapy lasting 6 to 18 months was followed by 6 months off drug. Scoring of treated patients' severity used the percentage of affected scalp area.

Stated treatment: oral pan-JAK inhibitor, 5-10 mg twice daily. The V gene's germline CDR1 is SGHVS and CDR2 FQNEAQ. The CDR3 loop spans 12 amino acids. Trimming pared 2 bases from V and 6 bases from J, leaving 4 bases between. As the sequencing template, cDNA was produced by extracting RNA and reverse transcribing it. Sequencing used immunoSEQ multiplex PCR; TCRdb keeps in-frame clones, though not all of them. The sample includes 140,000 to 150,000 clones, 50% to 65% of them seen just once. The chain recombines TRBV7-8 with TRBJ2-2; D not certain. This clonotype originated in a human donor with alopecia areata. Sequenced material: CD8+ T cells sorted from blood, taken at week 4, from a patient treated with tofacitinib. CDR3 amino acids: CASSLRPGELFF. CDR3 nucleotide sequence: TGTGCCAGCAGCTTACGACCCGGGGAGCTGTTTTTT.